Presented here are 20 T cell receptor beta chains from one specimen sequenced in a study of OX40 agonist ivuxolimab in advanced cancers. The assay was immunoSEQ multiplex PCR, and TCRdb's table has in-frame clones only and misses some. The sample shows about 49,000 clones, around 94% of them seen only once. Sequenced material: CD4+ or CD8+ T cells sorted from blood, taken in a trial of the OX40 agonist ivuxolimab. These receptors were collected from an adult with an advanced solid tumor such as melanoma, head and neck, liver or kidney cancer.

This chain joins TRBV29-1 and TRBJ1-3; D might be TRBD1 (6 bases). CDR3 size: 13 residues. V dropped 7 bases and J dropped 8 bases, with 18 bases sitting between them. Germline-derived CDR1 and CDR2 are SQVTM and ANQGSEA. The CDR3 nucleotides are TGCAGCGCCACCTGGGGGGGGGCCGACACCATATATTTT. It codes for CSATWGGADTIYF.

J is TRBJ1-1 and V is TRBV25-1; possibly TRBD1 for D (6 bases). Germline V CDR1 and CDR2: MGHDK, SYGVNS. The CDR3 contains 14 residues. The V and J ends lost 5 bases and 3 bases respectively, with 13 bases between them. CDR3 nucleotide sequence: TGTGCCAGCAGTCGGACAGTGGGCGACACTGAAGCTTTCTTT. The encoded protein is CASSRTVGDTEAFF.

This chain links TRBV7-8 with TRBJ2-3, with 10 positions matching TRBD2. After removal of 5 bases from V and 4 bases from J, the junction contained 21 bases not matched to a gene. CDR3 size: 20 residues. The germline CDR1 and CDR2 sequences are SGHVS and FQNEAQ. In nucleotides, the CDR3 is TGTGCCAGCAGCCCCCGGTTGGGCTCCCCTCTAGCGGGAGATCCAGATACGCAGTATTTT. Its protein is CASSPRLGSPLAGDPDTQYF.

The chain recombines TRBV4-3 with TRBJ2-7; D gene unclear. Between the trimmed V and J ends, which lost 0 bases and 2 bases, there was a span of 14 bases. The CDR3 is 16 amino acids. From germline, CDR1 is LGHNA and CDR2 YSLEER. CDR3 protein: CASSQDGSGQTYEQYF. The DNA of the CDR3 is TGCGCCAGCAGCCAAGACGGCTCGGGCCAGACCTACGAGCAGTACTTC.

The J gene is TRBJ1-2, the V gene TRBV27, with 7 bases identical to TRBD1. Germline CDR1 MNHEY, CDR2 SMNVEV (reference sequence). The CDR3 loop spans 12 amino acids. With 4 bases clipped from V and 6 bases from J, the junction kept 2 bases outside the gene matches. In nucleotides, the CDR3 is TGTGCCAGCAGTTCAACAGGGGATGGCTACACCTTC. Translating it yields CASSSTGDGYTF.

The V and J genes are TRBV15 and TRBJ2-1; D is uncertain. The V end lost 2 bases, the J end lost 6 bases, and 11 bases lay between the germline ends. Looked up from germline, CDR1 is LNHNV and CDR2 is YYDKDF (reference sequence). This CDR3 spans 14 amino acids. As DNA, the CDR3 is TGTGCCACCAGCAGAAGCATACTTCCCAATGAGCAGTTCTTC. Translation: CATSRSILPNEQFF.

The chain recombines TRBV29-1 with TRBJ1-1; TRBD1 aligns across 11 bases. Germline lookup yields CDR1 SQVTM and CDR2 ANQGSEA. This CDR3 has 17 residues. V trimming: 4 bases; J trimming: 3 bases; junction bases outside the gene matches: 13. CDR3 protein: CSVGHWTGGSADTEAFF. The CDR3 coding sequence is TGCAGCGTTGGACATTGGACAGGGGGCTCTGCGGACACTGAAGCTTTCTTT.

The chain has TRBV28 and TRBJ1-4, with 9 nucleotides matching TRBD1. The ends lost 2 bases at V and 11 bases at J; junction bases unmatched: 0. Germline V CDR1 and CDR2: MDHEN, SYDVKM. The CDR3 is made up of 12 amino acids. CDR3 nucleotide sequence: TGTGCCAGCAGTTTAGACAGGGGGAAACTGTTTTTT. Residues: CASSLDRGKLFF.

This clone was seen just once. The chain joins TRBV7-9 to TRBJ2-1; maybe TRBD1 (5 bases). The CDR3 is 14 residues long. Trimming shortened V by 6 bases and J by 2 bases, and 11 bases separated the two germline ends. The germline CDR1 and CDR2 sequences are SEHNR and FQNEAQ (reference sequence). The CDR3 loop is CASRSRGPYNEQFF. For the CDR3, the DNA is TGTGCCAGCAGGTCAAGGGGCCCCTACAATGAGCAGTTCTTC. Full variable domain (missing parts from reference TRBV7-9 and TRBJ2-1): DTGVSQNPRHKITKRGQNVTFRCDPISEHNRLYWYRQTLGQGPEFLTYFQNEAQLEKSRLLSDRFSAERPKGSFSTLEIQRTEQGDSAMYLCASRSRGPYNEQFFGPGTRLTVL.

This chain connects TRBV10-1 to TRBJ2-1; weak D call: TRBD1 (6 bases). Germline CDR1 reads WNHNN; CDR2 reads SYGVQD (reference sequence). Trimming cost V 3 bases and J 1 base, with 28 bases left between them. The CDR3 covers 21 residues. CDR3 bases: TGCGCCAGCAGTGAACCAGCAGGGGCGCCCAGCAGCCGTCCTTCCTACAATGAGCAGTTCTTC. Its translation is CASSEPAGAPSSRPSYNEQFF.

V is TRBV6-6 and J is TRBJ1-2, with unresolved D. Germline V gene sequence: CDR1 MNHNY, CDR2 SVGAGI (reference sequence). V lost 2 bases, J lost 2 bases, and 6 bases lay in between. CDR3 length: 13 residues. CDR3 loop: CASSYNLNYGYTF. CDR3 nucleotide sequence: TGTGCCAGCAGTTACAATCTGAACTATGGCTACACCTTC.

V gene TRBV9 combines with J gene TRBJ2-5; 8 bases map to TRBD1. The trim removed 7 bases at V and 5 bases at J, leaving 10 bases unmatched. The CDR3 length is 14 residues. Germline loops: CDR1 SGDLS, CDR2 YYNGEE. In DNA form, the CDR3 reads TGTGCCAGCGGCAGGACAGGGTTTGGTGAGACCCAGTACTTC. Residues: CASGRTGFGETQYF.

The chain uses TRBV27 and TRBJ1-6; a weak D match, TRBD1 (5 bases). Deletions cut 5 bases from V and 4 bases from J, with 9 bases between. Germline CDR1 MNHEY, CDR2 SMNVEV (reference sequence). This CDR3 comprises 14 residues. The CDR3 DNA follows: TGTGCCAGCAGTCCGGGGACGTATAATTCACCCCTCCACTTT. Translation: CASSPGTYNSPLHF.

This chain links TRBV5-6 with TRBJ1-2; 10 positions match TRBD1. Germline-derived CDR1 and CDR2 are SGHDT and YYEEEE. This CDR3 is built from 15 residues. J gave up 4 bases and V 0 bases, and 3 bases lay outside the gene matches. The CDR3 sequence: CASSLAGTGAYGYTF. CDR3 nucleotide sequence: TGTGCCAGCAGCTTGGCCGGGACAGGGGCCTATGGCTACACCTTC.

This clone has a single count. The chain employs TRBV5-1 and TRBJ2-2; 13 bases align to TRBD2. Germline-derived CDR1 and CDR2 are SGHRS and YFSETQ. The J segment lost 3 bases and the V segment lost 3 bases, leaving 11 bases of the junction unmatched. The CDR3 extends over 19 amino acids. CDR3 sequence: CASSYGLAGEGADTGELFF. As DNA, the CDR3 is TGCGCCAGCAGCTACGGACTAGCGGGAGAAGGAGCCGACACCGGGGAGCTGTTTTTT.

The chain has TRBV6-1 and TRBJ2-7; 9 nucleotides agree with TRBD1. Unmatched junction bases numbered 4, after V lost 6 bases and J lost 1 base. The CDR3 is made up of 14 amino acids. Germline V gene data show CDR1 as MNHNS and CDR2 as SASEGT. CDR3 protein: CASRTGTGSYEQYF. CDR3 bases: TGTGCCAGCAGGACCGGGACAGGGTCCTACGAGCAGTACTTC.

In its sample, this clone was seen a few times. The chain employs TRBV10-3 and TRBJ1-5, with 8 bases identical to TRBD1. Germline V CDR1 and CDR2: ENHRY, SYGVKD. The ends lost 6 bases at V and 1 base at J; junction bases unmatched: 5. The CDR3 contains 15 residues. CDR3 residues: CAISPDRGSNQPQHF. The DNA for the CDR3 is TGTGCCATCAGCCCCGACAGGGGAAGCAATCAGCCCCAGCATTTT.

This chain joins TRBV5-1 and TRBJ1-2; D is unclear. V was clipped by 0 bases and J by 5 bases, with 14 bases between them. The CDR3 length is 15 residues. Germline values: CDR1 SGHRS, CDR2 YFSETQ. The CDR3 here is CASSLEPLRSYGYTF. In DNA form, the CDR3 reads TGCGCCAGCAGCTTGGAGCCCCTACGTTCATATGGCTACACCTTC.

The chain couples TRBV5-1 to TRBJ2-7, with D hard to call. The V gene's germline CDR1 is SGHRS and CDR2 YFSETQ. Trimming removed 0 bases from V and 5 bases from J, with 9 bases in between. There are 13 residues in the CDR3. In DNA, the CDR3 is TGCGCCAGCAGCTTGGGGGTCCCCGACGAGCAGTACTTC. Its translation is CASSLGVPDEQYF.

The chain recombines TRBV9 with TRBJ2-7, with D unclear. The germline V and J ends were trimmed by 3 bases and 2 bases, with 12 bases remaining between them. This CDR3 region has 14 residues. Per the germline V gene, CDR1 is SGDLS and CDR2 is YYNGEE. The CDR3 region is CASSAMDGAYEQYF. CDR3 nucleotides: TGTGCCAGCAGCGCTATGGACGGAGCCTACGAGCAGTACTTC.